The rows below give T cell receptor beta chains drawn from one sample of a study of vaccination effects on CD4 cells after COVID-19. Profiling relied on immunoSEQ multiplex PCR, and the TCRdb table lists in-frame clones only, not all of them. In the table there are more than 35,000 clones, around 73% of which are singletons. Antigens of these TCRs are unknown. The specimen comprised CD4+ T cells from PBMCs cultured with HCoV-NL63 spike peptides, sampled before COVID-19 vaccination. The receptors here all came from a human donor who had a prior SARS-CoV-2 infection. Each CDR3 is given with its conserved first and last residue. A D gene is named only where the DNA matches it firmly. Size is omitted from some rows. Given values are once, few, many or a class for expanded clones.

j_call d_call v_call clone_size cdr3_aa cdr3_nt
TRBJ2-1 . TRBV9 . CASSVVSGYGNEQFF TGTGCCAGCAGCGTAGTTTCTGGGTACGGGAATGAGCAGTTCTTC
TRBJ2-5 TRBD2 TRBV11-2 . CASSSSAGGQETQYF TGTGCCAGCAGCTCGTCAGCGGGGGGCCAAGAGACCCAGTACTTC
TRBJ2-1 . TRBV15 once CATSREILSQLGEQFF TGTGCCACCAGCAGAGAGATTCTGTCCCAGCTAGGTGAGCAGTTCTTC
TRBJ2-7 TRBD1 TRBV2 . CASSTSRQGWEQYF TGTGCCAGCAGTACTTCCCGACAGGGTTGGGAGCAGTACTTC
TRBJ2-3 . TRBV5-1 . CASSPRRGSTDTQYF TGCGCCAGCAGCCCAAGGCGGGGAAGCACAGATACGCAGTATTTT
TRBJ1-1 . TRBV6-1 once CASSDMVHLNTEAFF TGTGCCAGCAGTGATATGGTACACCTAAACACTGAAGCTTTCTTT
TRBJ2-5 . TRBV5-1 once CASSLEGRETQYF TGCGCCAGCAGCTTGGAGGGCCGAGAGACCCAGTACTTC
TRBJ1-1 . TRBV4-2 . CASSQEARGFTEAFF TGTGCCAGCAGCCAAGAGGCCAGGGGTTTCACTGAAGCTTTCTTT
TRBJ2-1 . TRBV7-7 . CASSNPGGRGTYNEQFF TGTGCTAGCAGTAACCCCGGGGGCCGGGGGACCTACAATGAGCAGTTCTTC
TRBJ2-5 TRBD1 TRBV28 . CASSSPWTGASQYF TGTGCCAGCAGTTCTCCCTGGACAGGGGCGTCCCAGTACTTC
TRBJ1-2 . TRBV9 . CASSETGTHPNYGYTF TGTGCCAGCAGCGAAACCGGGACCCACCCCAACTATGGCTACACCTTC
TRBJ2-7 TRBD2 TRBV5-1 . CASSLGLAGGIYEQYF TGCGCCAGCAGCTTGGGTTTAGCGGGGGGGATCTACGAGCAGTACTTC
TRBJ2-5 TRBD1 TRBV5-1 . CASSFGFQGASTETQYF TGCGCCAGCAGCTTTGGTTTCCAGGGGGCGAGCACGGAGACCCAGTACTTC
TRBJ1-6 . TRBV6-1 . CASSEGRGGSPLHF TGTGCCAGCAGTGAAGGCCGGGGCGGTTCACCCCTCCACTTT